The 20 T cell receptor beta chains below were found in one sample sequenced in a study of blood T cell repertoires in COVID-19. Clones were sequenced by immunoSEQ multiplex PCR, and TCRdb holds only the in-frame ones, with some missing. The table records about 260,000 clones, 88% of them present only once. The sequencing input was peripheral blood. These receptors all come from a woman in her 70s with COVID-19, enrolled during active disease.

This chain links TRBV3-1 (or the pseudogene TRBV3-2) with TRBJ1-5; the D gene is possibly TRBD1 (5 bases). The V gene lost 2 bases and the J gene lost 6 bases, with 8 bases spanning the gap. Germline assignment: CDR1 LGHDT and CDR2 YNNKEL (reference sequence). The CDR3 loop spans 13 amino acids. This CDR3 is CASSQQGSQPQHF. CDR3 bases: TGTGCCAGCAGCCAACAGGGAAGTCAGCCCCAGCATTTT.

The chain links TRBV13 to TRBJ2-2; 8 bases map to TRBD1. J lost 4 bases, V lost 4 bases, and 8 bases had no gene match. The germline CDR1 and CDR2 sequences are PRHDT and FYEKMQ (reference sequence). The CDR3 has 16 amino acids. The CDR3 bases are TGTGCCAGCAGCTCCCAGACCGGGACAGGCACCGGGGAGCTGTTTTTT. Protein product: CASSSQTGTGTGELFF.

This CDR3 is CASSLGQYNSPLHF. The CDR3 region has the DNA TGTGCCAGCTCTTTAGGACAGTATAATTCACCCCTCCACTTT. The chain links TRBV2 to TRBJ1-6; weak D call: TRBD1 (6 bases). The CDR3 is 14 amino acids. Per germline, CDR1 SNHLY and CDR2 FYNNEI. V was cut by 8 bases and J by 4 bases, with 12 bases left in between.

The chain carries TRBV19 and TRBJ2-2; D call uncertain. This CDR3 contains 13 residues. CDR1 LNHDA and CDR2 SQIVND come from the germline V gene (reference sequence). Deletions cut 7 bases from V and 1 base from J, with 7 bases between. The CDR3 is CASTAGNTGELFF. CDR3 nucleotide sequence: TGTGCCAGTACCGCAGGGAACACCGGGGAGCTGTTTTTT.

The CDR3 nucleotides read TGTGCCAGCAACGCTGGGGGGAGGGATACGCAGTATTTT. It yields the protein CASNAGGRDTQYF. The V and J genes are TRBV9 and TRBJ2-3; the D gene is possibly TRBD2 (6 bases). This CDR3 has 13 amino acids. The germline CDR1 and CDR2 sequences are SGDLS and YYNGEE. The V and J ends lost 6 bases and 6 bases respectively, with 14 bases between them.

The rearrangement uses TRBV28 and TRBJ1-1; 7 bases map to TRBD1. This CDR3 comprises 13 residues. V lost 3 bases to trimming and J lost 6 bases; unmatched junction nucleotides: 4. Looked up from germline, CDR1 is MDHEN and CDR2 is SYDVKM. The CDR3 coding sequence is TGTGCCAGCAGTTTCTCAGGGGGTTCTGAAGCTTTCTTT. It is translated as CASSFSGGSEAFF.

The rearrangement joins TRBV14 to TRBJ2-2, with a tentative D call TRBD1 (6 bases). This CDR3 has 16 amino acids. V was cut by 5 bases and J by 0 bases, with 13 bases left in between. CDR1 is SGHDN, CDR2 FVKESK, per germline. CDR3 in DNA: TGTGCCAGCAGCGCCCGGACAGATTCGAACACCGGGGAGCTGTTTTTT. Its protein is CASSARTDSNTGELFF.

The CDR3 sequence: CASNPIPTGNYGYTF. CDR3 coding DNA: TGTGCCAGCAACCCCATACCGACGGGGAACTATGGCTACACCTTC. The chain couples TRBV14 to TRBJ1-2, with D unclear. The CDR3 length is 15 residues. From germline, CDR1 is SGHDN and CDR2 FVKESK. V was pared by 7 bases and J by 2 bases, with 17 bases between.

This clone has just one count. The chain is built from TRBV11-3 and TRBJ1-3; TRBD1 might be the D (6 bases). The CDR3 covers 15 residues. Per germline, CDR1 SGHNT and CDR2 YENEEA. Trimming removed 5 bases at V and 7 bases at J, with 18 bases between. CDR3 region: CASSPSGGGLNTIYF. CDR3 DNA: TGTGCCAGCAGCCCATCGGGGGGGGGCCTGAACACCATATATTTT.

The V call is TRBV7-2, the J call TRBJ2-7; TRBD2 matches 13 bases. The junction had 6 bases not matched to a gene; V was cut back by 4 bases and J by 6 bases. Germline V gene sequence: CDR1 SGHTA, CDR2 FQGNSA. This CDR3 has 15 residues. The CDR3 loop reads CASSYRTSGRSEQYF. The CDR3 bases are TGTGCCAGCAGCTATAGGACTAGCGGGAGATCCGAGCAGTACTTC.

The CDR3: CASSVGLGAYEQYF. CDR3 nucleotides: TGTGCCAGCAGCGTAGGACTAGGCGCTTACGAGCAGTACTTC. This chain connects TRBV9 to TRBJ2-7; a possible D gene is TRBD2 (6 bases). V dropped 0 bases and J dropped 4 bases, with 11 bases sitting between them. In germline, CDR1 is SGDLS, CDR2 YYNGEE. This CDR3 comprises 14 residues.

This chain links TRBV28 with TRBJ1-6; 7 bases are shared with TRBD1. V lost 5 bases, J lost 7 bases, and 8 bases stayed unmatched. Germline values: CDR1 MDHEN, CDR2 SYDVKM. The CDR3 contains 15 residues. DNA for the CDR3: TGTGCCAGCAGTCCAATGGACAGGCCCAATTCACCCCTCCACTTT. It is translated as CASSPMDRPNSPLHF.

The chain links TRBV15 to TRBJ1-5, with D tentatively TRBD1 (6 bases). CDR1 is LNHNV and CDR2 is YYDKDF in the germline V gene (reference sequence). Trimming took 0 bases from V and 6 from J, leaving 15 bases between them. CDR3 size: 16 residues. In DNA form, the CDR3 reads TGTGCCACCAGCAGAGATATCGGGCAGGGGAGTCAGCCCCAGCATTTT. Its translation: CATSRDIGQGSQPQHF.

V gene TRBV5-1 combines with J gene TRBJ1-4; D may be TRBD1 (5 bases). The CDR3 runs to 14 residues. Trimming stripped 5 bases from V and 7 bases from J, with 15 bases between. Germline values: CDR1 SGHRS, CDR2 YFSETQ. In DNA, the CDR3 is TGCGCCAGCAGAAGCGACAGTTGGGGTGAAAAACTGTTTTTT. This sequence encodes CASRSDSWGEKLFF.

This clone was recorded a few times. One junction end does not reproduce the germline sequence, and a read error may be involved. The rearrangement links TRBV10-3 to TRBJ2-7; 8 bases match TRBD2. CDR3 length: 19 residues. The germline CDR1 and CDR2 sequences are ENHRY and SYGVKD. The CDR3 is CPIRGTGGGGPRGAYEQYF. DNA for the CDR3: TGTCCCATCCGGGGGACGGGGGGGGGCGGGCCACGGGGGGCCTACGAGCAGTACTTC.

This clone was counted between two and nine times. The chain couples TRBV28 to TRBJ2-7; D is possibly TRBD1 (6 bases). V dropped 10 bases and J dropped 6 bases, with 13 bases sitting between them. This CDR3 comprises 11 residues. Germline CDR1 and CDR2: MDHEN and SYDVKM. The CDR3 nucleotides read TGTGCCACCCAGGGGTTGCGCGAGCAGTACTTC. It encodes CATQGLREQYF. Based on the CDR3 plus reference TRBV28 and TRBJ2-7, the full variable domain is DVKVTQSSRYLVKRTGEKVFLECVQDMDHENMFWYRQDPGLGLRLIYFSYDVKMKEKGDIPEGYSVSREKKERFSLILESASTNQTSMYLCATQGLREQYFGPGTRLTVT.

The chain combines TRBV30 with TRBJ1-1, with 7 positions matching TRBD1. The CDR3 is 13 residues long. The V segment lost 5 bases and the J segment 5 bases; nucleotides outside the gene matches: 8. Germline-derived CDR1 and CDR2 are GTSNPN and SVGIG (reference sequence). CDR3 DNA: TGTGCCTGGCAGACAGGGTGGGAGACTGAAGCTTTCTTT. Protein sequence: CAWQTGWETEAFF.

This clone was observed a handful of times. CDR3 region: CASSHSDSLFGYTF. For the CDR3, the DNA is TGTGCCAGCAGCCACAGCGACAGTCTCTTTGGCTACACCTTC. The chain has TRBV5-5 and TRBJ1-2, with D tentatively TRBD1 (5 bases). There are 14 residues in the CDR3. Per the germline V gene, CDR1 is SGHKS and CDR2 is YYEKEE (reference sequence). Trimming removed 4 bases at V and 7 bases at J, with 17 bases between.

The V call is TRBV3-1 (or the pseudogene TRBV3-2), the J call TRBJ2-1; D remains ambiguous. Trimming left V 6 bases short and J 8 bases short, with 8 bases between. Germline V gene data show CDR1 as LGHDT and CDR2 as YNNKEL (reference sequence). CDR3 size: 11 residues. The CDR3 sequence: CASSLFDEQFF. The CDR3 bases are TGTGCCAGCAGTCTTTTTGATGAGCAGTTCTTC.

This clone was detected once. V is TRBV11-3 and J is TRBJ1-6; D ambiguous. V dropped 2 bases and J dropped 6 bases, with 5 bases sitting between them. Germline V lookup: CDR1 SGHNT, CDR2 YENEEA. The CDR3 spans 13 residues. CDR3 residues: CASSLNSNSPLHF. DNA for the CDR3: TGTGCCAGCAGCTTAAACAGTAATTCACCCCTCCACTTT.